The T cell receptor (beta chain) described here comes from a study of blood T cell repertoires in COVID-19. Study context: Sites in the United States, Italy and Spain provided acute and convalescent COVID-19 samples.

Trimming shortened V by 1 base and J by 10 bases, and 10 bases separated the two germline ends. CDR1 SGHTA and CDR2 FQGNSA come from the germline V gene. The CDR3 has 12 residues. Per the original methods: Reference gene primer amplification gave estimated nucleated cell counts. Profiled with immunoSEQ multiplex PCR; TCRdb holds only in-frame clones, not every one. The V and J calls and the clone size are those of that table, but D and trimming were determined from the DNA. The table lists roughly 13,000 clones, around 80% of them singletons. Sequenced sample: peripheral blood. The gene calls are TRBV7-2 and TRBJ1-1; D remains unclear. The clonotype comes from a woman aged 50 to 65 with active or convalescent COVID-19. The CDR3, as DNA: TGTGCCAGCAGCTTAGTCTTGGCATTAGCTTTCTTT. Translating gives CASSLVLALAFF.